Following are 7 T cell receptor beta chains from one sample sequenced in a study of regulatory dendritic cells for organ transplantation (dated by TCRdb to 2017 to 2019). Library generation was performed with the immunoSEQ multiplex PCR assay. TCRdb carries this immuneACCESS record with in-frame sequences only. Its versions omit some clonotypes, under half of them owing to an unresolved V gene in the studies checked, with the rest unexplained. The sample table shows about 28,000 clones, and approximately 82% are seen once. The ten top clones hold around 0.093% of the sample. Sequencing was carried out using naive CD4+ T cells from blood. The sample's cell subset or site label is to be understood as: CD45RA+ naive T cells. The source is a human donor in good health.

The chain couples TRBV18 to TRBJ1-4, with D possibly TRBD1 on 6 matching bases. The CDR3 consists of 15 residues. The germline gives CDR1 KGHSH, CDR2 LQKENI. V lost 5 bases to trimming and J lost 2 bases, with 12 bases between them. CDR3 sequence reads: CASSFSGETNEKLFF. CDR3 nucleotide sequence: TGTGCCAGCTCATTTTCAGGGGAGACTAATGAAAAACTGTTTTTT.

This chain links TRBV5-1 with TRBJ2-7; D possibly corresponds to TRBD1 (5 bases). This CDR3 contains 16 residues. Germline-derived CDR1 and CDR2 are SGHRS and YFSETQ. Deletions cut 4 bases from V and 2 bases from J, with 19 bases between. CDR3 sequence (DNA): TGCGCCAGCAGCCTTCGGATAGGGGTGACCACCTACGAGCAGTACTTC. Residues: CASSLRIGVTTYEQYF.

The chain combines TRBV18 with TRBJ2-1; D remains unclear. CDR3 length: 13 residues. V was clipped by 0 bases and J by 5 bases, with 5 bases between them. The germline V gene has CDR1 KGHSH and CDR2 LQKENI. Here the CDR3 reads CASSPPSDNEQFF. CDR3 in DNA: TGTGCCAGCTCACCACCGTCTGACAATGAGCAGTTCTTC.

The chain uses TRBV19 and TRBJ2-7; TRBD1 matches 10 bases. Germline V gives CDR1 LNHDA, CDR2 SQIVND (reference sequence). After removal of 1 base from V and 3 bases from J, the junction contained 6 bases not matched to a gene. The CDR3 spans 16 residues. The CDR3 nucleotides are TGTGCCAGTAGTATAGCCACGGGACAGGGGAACTACGAGCAGTACTTC. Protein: CASSIATGQGNYEQYF.

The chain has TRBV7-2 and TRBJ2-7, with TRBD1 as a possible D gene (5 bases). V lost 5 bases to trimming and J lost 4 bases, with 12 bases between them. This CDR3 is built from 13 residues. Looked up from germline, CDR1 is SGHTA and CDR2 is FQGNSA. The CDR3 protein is CASSDRTSYEQYF. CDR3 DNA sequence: TGTGCCAGCAGCGATAGGACATCTTACGAGCAGTACTTC. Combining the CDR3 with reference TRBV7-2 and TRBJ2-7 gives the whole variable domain GAGVSQSPSNKVTEKGKDVELRCDPISGHTALYWYRQSLGQGLEFLIYFQGNSAPDKSGLPSDRFSAERTGGSVSTLTIQRTQQEDSAVYLCASSDRTSYEQYFGPGTRLTVT.

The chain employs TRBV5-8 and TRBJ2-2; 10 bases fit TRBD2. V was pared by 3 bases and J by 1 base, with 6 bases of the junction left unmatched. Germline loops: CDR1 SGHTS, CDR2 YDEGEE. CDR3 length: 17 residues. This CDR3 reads CASSSPWTSGNTGELFF. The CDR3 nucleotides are TGTGCCAGCAGCTCCCCCTGGACTAGCGGGAACACCGGGGAGCTGTTTTTT.

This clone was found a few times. The CDR3 loop reads CASSPSGGTYEQYF. The CDR3 bases are TGTGCCAGCAGCCCTAGCGGGGGGACCTACGAGCAGTACTTC. This chain links TRBV7-2 with TRBJ2-7, with 11 bases aligning to TRBD2. This CDR3 is 14 amino acids long. The germline CDR1 and CDR2 sequences are SGHTA and FQGNSA. Trimming took 5 bases from V and 2 from J; bases not matched to a gene: 2.